This T cell receptor (beta chain) derives from a study of regulatory T cells in long-lasting Graves disease. Study overall: Persistent Graves' disease required over 5 years of antithyroid drugs and positive TSH receptor antibodies.

CDR3 regions were amplified by Arm-PCR using iRepertoire HTBI primers to build TCR beta libraries. MiXCR was run by TCRdb on the multiplex PCR reads, yielding one entry per CDR3 protein. Counted here are a few hundred thousand distinct CDR3 sequences, around a quarter occurring once; the ten biggest clones make up roughly 28%. In this sample, this clonotype turned up a few times. The V gene's germline CDR1 is MNHGY and CDR2 SVAAGI. V was shortened by 3 bases and J by 6 bases, with 11 bases between the two germline ends. The CDR3 runs to 14 residues. Time point given: persistent/refractory GD, antithyroid drugs over 5 years with positive TRAb. The TCR library was made from RNA extracted from PBMCs. Approximately 10-milliliter peripheral blood samples went into EDTA tubes.

The receptor comes from a female donor with Graves disease. The chain recombines TRBV6-9 with TRBJ1-4, with D hard to call. The starting material was peripheral blood mononuclear cells (PBMCs), obtained when the disease was refractory, from a patient treated with antithyroid drugs. The CDR3 bases are TGTGCCAGCAGTTACACCCTTCAGGATGAAAAACTGTTTTTT. Translated, it gives CASSYTLQDEKLFF.